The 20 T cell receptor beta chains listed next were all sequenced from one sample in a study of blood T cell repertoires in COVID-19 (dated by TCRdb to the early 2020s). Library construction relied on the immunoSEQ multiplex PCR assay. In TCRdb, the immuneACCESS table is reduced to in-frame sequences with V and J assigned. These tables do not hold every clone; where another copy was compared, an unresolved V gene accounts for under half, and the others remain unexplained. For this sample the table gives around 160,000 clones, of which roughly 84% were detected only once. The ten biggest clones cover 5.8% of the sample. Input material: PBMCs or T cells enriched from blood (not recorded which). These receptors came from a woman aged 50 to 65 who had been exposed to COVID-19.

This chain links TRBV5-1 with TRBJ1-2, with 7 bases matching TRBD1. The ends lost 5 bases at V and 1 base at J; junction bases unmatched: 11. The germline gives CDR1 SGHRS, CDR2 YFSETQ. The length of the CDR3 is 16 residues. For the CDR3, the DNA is TGCGCCAGCAGACCGACCGAGGGGGCCCGTAACTATGGCTACACCTTC. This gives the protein CASRPTEGARNYGYTF.

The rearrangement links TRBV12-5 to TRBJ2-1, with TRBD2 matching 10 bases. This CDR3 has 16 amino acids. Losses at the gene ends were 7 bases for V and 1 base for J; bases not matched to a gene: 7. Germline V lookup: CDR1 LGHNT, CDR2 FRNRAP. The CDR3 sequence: CASDPSGRGSYNEQFF. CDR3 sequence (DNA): TGTGCTAGTGACCCGAGCGGGAGGGGGTCCTACAATGAGCAGTTCTTC. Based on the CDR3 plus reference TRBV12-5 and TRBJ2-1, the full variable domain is DARVTQTPRHKVTEMGQEVTMRCQPILGHNTVFWYRQTMMQGLELLAYFRNRAPLDDSGMPKDRFSAEMPDATLATLKIQPSEPRDSAVYFCASDPSGRGSYNEQFFGPGTRLTVL.

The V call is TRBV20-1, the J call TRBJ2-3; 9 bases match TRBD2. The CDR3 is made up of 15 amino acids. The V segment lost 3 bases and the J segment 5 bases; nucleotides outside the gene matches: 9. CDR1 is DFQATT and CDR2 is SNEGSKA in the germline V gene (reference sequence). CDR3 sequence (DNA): TGCAGTGCTAGTAAGAGCGGGGGGTGGATAGATACGCAGTATTTT. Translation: CSASKSGGWIDTQYF.

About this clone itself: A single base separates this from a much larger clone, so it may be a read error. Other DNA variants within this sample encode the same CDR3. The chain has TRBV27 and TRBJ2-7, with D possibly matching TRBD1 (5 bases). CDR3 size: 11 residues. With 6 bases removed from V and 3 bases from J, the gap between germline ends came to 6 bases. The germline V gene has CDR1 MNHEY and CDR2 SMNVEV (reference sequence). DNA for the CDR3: TGTGCCAGCAGGCAGGGCTACGAGCAGTACTTC. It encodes CASRQGYEQYF.

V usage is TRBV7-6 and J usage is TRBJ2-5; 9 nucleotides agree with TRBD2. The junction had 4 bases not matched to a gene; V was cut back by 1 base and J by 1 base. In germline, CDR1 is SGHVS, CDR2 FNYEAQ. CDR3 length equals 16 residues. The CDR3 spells CASSLGSGGAQETQYF. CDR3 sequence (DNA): TGTGCCAGCAGCTTAGGTAGCGGGGGAGCCCAAGAGACCCAGTACTTC.

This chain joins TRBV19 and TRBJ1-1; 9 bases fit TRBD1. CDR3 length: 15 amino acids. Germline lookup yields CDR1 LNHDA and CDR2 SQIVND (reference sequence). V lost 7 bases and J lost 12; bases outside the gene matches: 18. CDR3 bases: TGTGCCAGTACCGATGTTCCGGGACAGGGTTATTTGTCTTTCTTT. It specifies CASTDVPGQGYLSFF.

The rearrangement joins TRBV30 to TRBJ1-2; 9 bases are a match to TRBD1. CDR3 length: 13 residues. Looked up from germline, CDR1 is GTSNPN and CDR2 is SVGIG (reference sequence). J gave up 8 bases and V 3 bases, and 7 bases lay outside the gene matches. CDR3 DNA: TGTGCCTGGAGCTCTACAGGGGGCGGAGGCTACACCTTC. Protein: CAWSSTGGGGYTF.

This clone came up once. CDR3 residues: CASSLTAGTGELFF. The CDR3 DNA reads TGTGCCAGCAGCTTAACCGCGGGCACCGGGGAGCTGTTTTTT. This chain connects TRBV7-8 to TRBJ2-2; the D gene is possibly TRBD2 (5 bases). The CDR3 totals 14 residues. Germline lookup yields CDR1 SGHVS and CDR2 FQNEAQ. The V gene lost 2 bases and the J gene lost 4 bases, with 8 bases spanning the gap.

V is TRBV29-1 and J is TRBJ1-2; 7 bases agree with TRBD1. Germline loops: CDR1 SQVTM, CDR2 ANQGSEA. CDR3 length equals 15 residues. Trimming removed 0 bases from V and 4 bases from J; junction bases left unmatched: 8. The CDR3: CSVEDPEGAAYGYTF. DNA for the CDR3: TGCAGCGTTGAAGATCCAGAGGGGGCCGCCTATGGCTACACCTTC.

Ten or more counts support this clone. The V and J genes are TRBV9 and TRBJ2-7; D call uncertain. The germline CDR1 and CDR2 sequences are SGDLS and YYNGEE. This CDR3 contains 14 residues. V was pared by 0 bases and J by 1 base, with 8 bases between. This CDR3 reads CASSVAYRSYEQYF. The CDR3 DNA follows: TGTGCCAGCAGCGTAGCTTACAGATCCTACGAGCAGTACTTC.

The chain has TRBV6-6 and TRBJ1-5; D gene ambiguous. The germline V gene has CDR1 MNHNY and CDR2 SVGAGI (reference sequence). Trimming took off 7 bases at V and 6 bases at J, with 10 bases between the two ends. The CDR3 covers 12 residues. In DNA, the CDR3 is TGTGCCAGCACCTTGTCCAGTCAGCCCCAGCATTTT. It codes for CASTLSSQPQHF.

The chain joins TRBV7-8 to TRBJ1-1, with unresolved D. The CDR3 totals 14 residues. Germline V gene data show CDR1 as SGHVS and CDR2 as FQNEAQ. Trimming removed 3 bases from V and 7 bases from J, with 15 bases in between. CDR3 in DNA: TGTGCCAGCAGCTTGCGACTGTTAAGGAGTGAAGCTTTCTTT. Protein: CASSLRLLRSEAFF.

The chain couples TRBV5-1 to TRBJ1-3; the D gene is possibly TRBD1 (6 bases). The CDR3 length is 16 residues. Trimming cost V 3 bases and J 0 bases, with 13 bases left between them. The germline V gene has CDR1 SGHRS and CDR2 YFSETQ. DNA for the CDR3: TGCGCCAGCAGCTCCCAGGGGCAGTTCTCTGGAAACACCATATATTTT. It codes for CASSSQGQFSGNTIYF.

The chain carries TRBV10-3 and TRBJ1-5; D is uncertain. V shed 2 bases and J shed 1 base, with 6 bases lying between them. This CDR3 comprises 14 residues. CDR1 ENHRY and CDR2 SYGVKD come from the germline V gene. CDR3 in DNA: TGTGCCATCAGTGAGGAGGTCAGCAATCAGCCCCAGCATTTT. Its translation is CAISEEVSNQPQHF.

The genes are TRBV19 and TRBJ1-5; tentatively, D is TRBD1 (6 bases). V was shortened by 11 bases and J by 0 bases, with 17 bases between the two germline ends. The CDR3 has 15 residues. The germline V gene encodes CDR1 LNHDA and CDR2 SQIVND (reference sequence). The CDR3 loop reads CASRAGDYSNQPQHF. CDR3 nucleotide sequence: TGTGCCTCTAGGGCAGGGGACTATAGCAATCAGCCCCAGCATTTT.

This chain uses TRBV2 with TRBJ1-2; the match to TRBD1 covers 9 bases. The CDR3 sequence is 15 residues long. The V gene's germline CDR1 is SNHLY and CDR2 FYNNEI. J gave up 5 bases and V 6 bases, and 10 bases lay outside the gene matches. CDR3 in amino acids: CASRAGTGWRYGYTF. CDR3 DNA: TGTGCCAGCAGAGCTGGGACAGGGTGGAGGTATGGCTACACCTTC.

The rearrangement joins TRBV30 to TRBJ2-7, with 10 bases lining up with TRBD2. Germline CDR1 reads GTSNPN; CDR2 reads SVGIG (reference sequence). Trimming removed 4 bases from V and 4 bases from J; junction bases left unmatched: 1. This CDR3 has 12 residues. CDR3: CAWTSGSYEQYF. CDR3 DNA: TGTGCCTGGACTAGCGGGAGTTACGAGCAGTACTTC.

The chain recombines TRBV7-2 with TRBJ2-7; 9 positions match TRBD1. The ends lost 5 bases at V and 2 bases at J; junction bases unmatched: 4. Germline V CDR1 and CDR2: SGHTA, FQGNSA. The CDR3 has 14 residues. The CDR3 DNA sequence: TGTGCCAGCAGCGGGCGGGACAGGGCCTACGAGCAGTACTTC. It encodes CASSGRDRAYEQYF. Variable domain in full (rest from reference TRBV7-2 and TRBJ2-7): GAGVSQSPSNKVTEKGKDVELRCDPISGHTALYWYRQSLGQGLEFLIYFQGNSAPDKSGLPSDRFSAERTGGSVSTLTIQRTQQEDSAVYLCASSGRDRAYEQYFGPGTRLTVT.

CDR3 DNA: TGTGCCAGCAGACCGGGACAGGGTTGGAACTATGGCTACACCTTC. Protein product: CASRPGQGWNYGYTF. The chain combines TRBV5-6 with TRBJ1-2, with 9 bases aligning to TRBD1. The CDR3 consists of 15 residues. Unmatched junction bases numbered 7, after V lost 5 bases and J lost 2 bases. Germline V gene sequence: CDR1 SGHDT, CDR2 YYEEEE.

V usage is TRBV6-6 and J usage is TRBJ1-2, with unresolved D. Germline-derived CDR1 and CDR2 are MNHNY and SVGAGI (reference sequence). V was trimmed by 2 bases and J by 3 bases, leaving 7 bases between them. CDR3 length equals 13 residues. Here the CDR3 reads CASSYTEDYGYTF. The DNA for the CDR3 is TGTGCCAGCAGTTACACGGAGGACTATGGCTACACCTTC.